The clone carrying this TCR beta chain occurred a few times. Addition of a universal primer site occurred through template switching, and cDNA carried unique molecular identifiers. Each CDR3 protein is one row after TCRdb ran MiXCR on the 5' RACE reads. The profile shows about 900,000 distinct CDR3 sequences, around an eighth of them singletons. These data belong to a study of identical twins. In germline, CDR1 is LGHDT, CDR2 YNNKEL (reference sequence). CDR3 length: 15 residues. V gave up 1 base and J gave up 3 bases, with 12 bases separating them. This sample was also put to use in a study of yellow fever vaccine responses in identical twins.

The chain links TRBV3-1 to TRBJ1-2, with D tentatively TRBD1 (6 bases). Sequences were obtained from PBMCs. This TCR was sampled from a woman aged 18-29 years in good health. CDR3 residues: CASSQARTEDYGYTF. The CDR3 DNA is TGTGCCAGCAGCCAAGCAAGGACAGAAGACTATGGCTACACCTTC.